This T cell receptor beta chain comes out of a study of blood T cell repertoires in COVID-19 (TCRdb year 2020). For the study in its entirety: The collaborator samples originated in the United States, Italy and Spain and spanned the acute and convalescent phases of COVID-19. Nearly every sample came with metadata listing a de-identified subject ID, COVID-19 status, age in years and sex. Samples were obtained from the ongoing ImmuneRACE study (first 160 participants) and from over a thousand subjects provided by 6 global collaborators. Deeply sampled blood TCRbeta repertoires from subjects exposed to, actively infected with, or recovered from COVID-19 were included in the dataset. Where available, HLA class I and class II types were obtained from metadata supplied by the sample provider rather than from assay-based typing. The material from the prospective study consisted of cDNA or gDNA derived from T cells, B-cell-depleted T cells, or PBMCs. A freely available public database, intended as a resource for researchers studying the immune response to SARS-CoV-2, is where the repertoires were released.

Overall study results and their limits: The quantity of clinical and demographic metadata differed by source and by participant and was supplied without curation.

TCRbeta CDR3 regions were amplified from genomic DNA using the immunoSEQ Assay, a bias-controlled multiplex PCR. The study's processing was this. The number of nucleated cells in each sample was estimated by amplification of reference gene primers within the assay. To quantify the absolute abundance of each unique TCRbeta CDR3 rearrangement, sequence reads were collapsed and filtered. For each sample, productive Simpson clonality was calculated as the square root of Simpson's diversity index over productive rearrangements. In its TCRdb copy, this immuneACCESS table keeps in-frame sequences only and misses some clones. Where compared with another copy, unresolved V genes explain less than half of these, and the others have no known cause. That table supplies the V and J calls and clone size; D and trimming were determined from the DNA. Across this sample there are about 390,000 clones, with just under 90% seen only once. The ten top clones hold about a tenth of the sample.

V is reduced by 0 bases and J by 4 bases, leaving a spacing of 12 bases between them. Measured from the cysteine to the phenylalanine, the CDR3 is 16 residues long. The DNA shown is the 48-base CDR3, in frame from base 1. The germline V gene specifies LGHNA as CDR1 and YSLEER as CDR2. Participants in the prospective study were enrolled through a virtual design, were aged roughly 18 to 100 years, and lived in fewer than 30 United States geographic areas. To assign participants to cohorts, the prospective study relied on clinical history that participants themselves reported in a screening survey and a study questionnaire. Recovered participants in ImmuneRACE Cohort 3 were defined as having two consecutive negative NP/OP PCR tests, clearance from a healthcare professional, or resolution of symptoms. Each participant in the prospective study had whole blood, serum and a nasopharyngeal or oropharyngeal swab collected by mobile phlebotomists. Prospective study participants could optionally give additional blood draws and questionnaires over a roughly two-month period. Prospective study blood samples were shipped either frozen or at room temperature before DNA extraction.

As a fraction of the sample, this clone is medium-sized (0.01 to 0.1%). The antigen it binds to is not known. Base qualities are not at hand, and no much larger clone is one base apart. The rearranged segments are TRBV4-3 and TRBJ2-2; 5 matching bases give a weak D call of TRBD1. Sequenced: PBMCs or T cells enriched from blood (not recorded which). This TCR derives from a woman in her fifties or sixties who had recovered from COVID-19. The CDR3 loop reads CASSQDVGHATGELFF. At the DNA level, the sequence is TGCGCCAGCAGCCAAGATGTCGGACATGCCACCGGGGAGCTGTTTTTT.